Given below is one TCR beta chain in context. The antigen is not known. The entry originates in a study of radiotherapy plus CTLA-4 blockade in lung cancer. About the research overall: Patients showed objective responses in 15% to 20% of cases and disease control in approximately 28%. Overall study findings and caveats: Response, reportedly, was best predicted by interferon-beta along with early blood T cell clone dynamics.

Data came from immunoSEQ multiplex PCR; TCRdb stores just in-frame clones and leaves some out. The profile covers nearly 95,000 clones, with roughly 80% appearing a single time and around 25% taken by the ten largest. The CDR3 runs to 15 residues. The germline V gene has CDR1 MNHEY and CDR2 SMNVEV (reference sequence). The germline V and J ends were trimmed by 5 bases and 2 bases, with 10 bases remaining between them. This sample comprised peripheral blood, obtained from a patient treated with radiotherapy plus ipilimumab. The receptor was isolated from a human donor with non-small cell lung cancer that progressed on radiotherapy plus ipilimumab. J is TRBJ2-6 and V is TRBV27, with D perhaps matching TRBD1 (6 bases). In DNA form, the CDR3 reads TGTGCCAGCAGTGCCCGACAGGCTGGGGCCAACGTCCTGACTTTC. Residues: CASSARQAGANVLTF.